Shown below are 28 T cell receptor beta chains from a single sample sequenced in a study of blood T cell repertoires in COVID-19. Produced via immunoSEQ multiplex PCR; TCRdb's table is partial and in-frame only. The sample shows under 95,000 clones, roughly 85% of them seen only once. The sample was peripheral blood. These TCRs come from a man aged 50-60 years with COVID-19, enrolled during active disease.

DNA of the CDR3: TGTGCCAGTAGTAGACAGGGGTCCGGGGAGCTGTTTTTT. Residues: CASSRQGSGELFF. This sequence joins TRBV19 and TRBJ2-2; 8 positions agree with TRBD1. V trimming: 4 bases; J trimming: 6 bases; junction bases outside the gene matches: 1. CDR1 and CDR2 (germline): LNHDA, SQIVND (reference sequence). The CDR3 is made up of 13 amino acids.

The chain couples TRBV3-1 (or the pseudogene TRBV3-2) to TRBJ1-3; no reliable D call. The CDR3 runs to 17 residues. Trimming pared 0 bases from V and 1 base from J, leaving 13 bases between. Per germline, CDR1 LGHDT and CDR2 YNNKEL (reference sequence). This CDR3 reads CASSQDSGILSGNTIYF. The CDR3 bases are TGTGCCAGCAGCCAAGATAGCGGGATCCTATCTGGAAACACCATATATTTT.

This chain joins TRBV7-2 and TRBJ2-7, with 12 bases fitting TRBD2. This CDR3 spans 15 amino acids. Germline values: CDR1 SGHTA, CDR2 FQGNSA. V gave up 5 bases and J gave up 4 bases; unmatched junction bases: 6. CDR3 coding DNA: TGTGCCAGCAGCCCCCGGACTAGCGGGGTATACGAGCAGTACTTC. Its translation is CASSPRTSGVYEQYF.

V is TRBV7-9 and J is TRBJ1-2, with a possible D match to TRBD1 (5 bases). In germline, CDR1 is SEHNR, CDR2 FQNEAQ (reference sequence). Trimming stripped 4 bases from V and 2 bases from J, with 14 bases between. The CDR3 has 15 amino acids. This chain's CDR3 is CASSSGGGANYGYTF. The DNA for the CDR3 is TGTGCCAGCAGCTCCGGGGGAGGCGCCAACTATGGCTACACCTTC.

By proportion, this clone is medium-sized. This chain uses TRBV11-2 with TRBJ2-7, with 9 bases identical to TRBD1. This CDR3 has 14 residues. With 8 bases clipped from V and 5 bases from J, the junction kept 10 bases outside the gene matches. Per germline, CDR1 SGHAT and CDR2 FQNNGV. CDR3 protein: CASGTGTGLNEQYF. In DNA form, the CDR3 reads TGTGCCAGCGGCACCGGGACAGGGCTGAACGAGCAGTACTTC.

This chain uses TRBV14 with TRBJ1-1; D gene unclear. This CDR3 is 14 amino acids long. V lost 0 bases and J lost 6, with 11 bases in between. Germline CDR1 and CDR2: SGHDN and FVKESK. Here the CDR3 reads CASSQDTGRPEAFF. The DNA of the CDR3 is TGTGCCAGCAGCCAAGATACCGGGAGGCCTGAAGCTTTCTTT.

V usage is TRBV30 and J usage is TRBJ1-5; perhaps TRBD1 as D (6 bases). The V gene's germline CDR1 is GTSNPN and CDR2 SVGIG (reference sequence). With 3 bases removed from V and 0 bases from J, the gap between germline ends came to 12 bases. The length of the CDR3 is 15 residues. The CDR3 coding sequence is TGTGCCTGGAGCAGGGGTTCCGATAGCAATCAGCCCCAGCATTTT. Translating it yields CAWSRGSDSNQPQHF.

The CDR3 nucleotides read TGTGCCTGGAGTTGGACAGGGAACGGCTACACCTTC. It is translated as CAWSWTGNGYTF. V is TRBV30 and J is TRBJ1-2, with 8 bases fitting TRBD1. V lost 2 bases, J lost 8 bases, and 4 bases stayed unmatched. The CDR3 totals 12 residues. Germline CDR1 GTSNPN, CDR2 SVGIG (reference sequence).

This chain connects TRBV6-5 to TRBJ1-1, with TRBD1 identical over 7 bases. This CDR3 is 14 amino acids long. The junction had 9 bases not matched to a gene; V was cut back by 4 bases and J by 7 bases. Germline loops: CDR1 MNHEY, CDR2 SVGAGI. As DNA, the CDR3 is TGTGCCAGCAGTTTCCGACAGGGCGGGGTTGAAGCTTTCTTT. This gives the protein CASSFRQGGVEAFF.

The rearrangement links TRBV12-3 or TRBV12-4 to TRBJ2-7, with D perhaps TRBD1 (6 bases). V gave up 2 bases and J gave up 13 bases, with 15 bases separating them. The CDR3 spans 12 residues. DNA for the CDR3: TGTGCCAGCAGTTTAACGGACAGCACGCAATACTTC. Translation: CASSLTDSTQYF.

The chain joins TRBV24-1 to TRBJ2-1; 10 bases agree with TRBD1. CDR1 and CDR2 from the germline V gene are KGHDR and SFDVKD. V lost 7 bases, J lost 4 bases, and 3 bases stayed unmatched. The CDR3 spans 14 residues. The CDR3 loop is CATSPGQGYNEQFF. The CDR3 DNA reads TGTGCCACCAGCCCGGGACAGGGGTACAATGAGCAGTTCTTC.

CDR3 DNA sequence: TGTGCCAGCAGCCGAAAGGAGTGGACCCAGTACTTC. This encodes CASSRKEWTQYF. The V and J genes are TRBV5-8 and TRBJ2-5; the D is unclear. Germline V gene data show CDR1 as SGHTS and CDR2 as YDEGEE. The CDR3 contains 12 residues. V dropped 4 bases and J dropped 7 bases, with 11 bases sitting between them.

This clone appeared a few times. The chain uses TRBV20-1 and TRBJ1-6; D is ambiguous. The germline gives CDR1 DFQATT, CDR2 SNEGSKA (reference sequence). This CDR3 contains 14 residues. V was pared by 3 bases and J by 7 bases, with 13 bases between. CDR3 sequence reads: CSASSARSNSPLHF. Here the CDR3 DNA reads TGCAGTGCTAGTAGTGCAAGGAGCAATTCACCCCTCCACTTT.

The chain couples TRBV19 to TRBJ1-5, with 7 bases matching TRBD1. The V segment lost 6 bases and the J segment 6 bases; nucleotides outside the gene matches: 11. Per germline, CDR1 LNHDA and CDR2 SQIVND (reference sequence). The CDR3 has 15 amino acids. The CDR3 spells CASRPQGFNGQPQHF. The CDR3 DNA is TGTGCCAGTAGACCACAGGGGTTCAATGGTCAGCCCCAGCATTTT.

The chain employs TRBV28 and TRBJ1-6; D uncertain. Germline CDR1 reads MDHEN; CDR2 reads SYDVKM. Trimming removed 3 bases from V and 3 bases from J, with 6 bases in between. The CDR3 loop spans 14 amino acids. The CDR3 protein is CASSFQIYNSPLHF. The CDR3 DNA sequence: TGTGCCAGCAGTTTTCAGATCTATAATTCACCCCTCCACTTT.

V usage is TRBV13 and J usage is TRBJ1-1; unclear D gene. CDR1 PRHDT and CDR2 FYEKMQ come from the germline V gene (reference sequence). The CDR3 has 13 residues. V was cut by 4 bases and J by 11 bases, with 17 bases left in between. CDR3 in amino acids: CASSSSWPPRAFF. CDR3 in DNA: TGTGCCAGCAGCTCTTCCTGGCCCCCGAGGGCTTTCTTT.

The chain carries TRBV7-9 and TRBJ1-5; TRBD1 might be the D (6 bases). Trimming cost V 2 bases and J 3 bases, with 14 bases left between them. Germline lookup yields CDR1 SEHNR and CDR2 FQNEAQ (reference sequence). The CDR3 contains 16 residues. The CDR3 coding sequence is TGTGCCAGCAGCTTATCTTTGACAGGCGCCAATCAGCCCCAGCATTTT. This sequence encodes CASSLSLTGANQPQHF.

This sequence joins TRBV25-1 and TRBJ2-5; tentative D call: TRBD2 (7 bases). This CDR3 is built from 15 residues. The germline V gene encodes CDR1 MGHDK and CDR2 SYGVNS. V lost 2 bases and J 5 bases, leaving 15 bases between the germline ends. In DNA form, the CDR3 reads TGTGCCAGCAGTGAACCACTCGGGGGGCCGGAGACCCAGTACTTC. Protein sequence: CASSEPLGGPETQYF.

A few counts support this clone. V is TRBV30 and J is TRBJ2-2, with a weak D call TRBD1 (6 bases). V shed 2 bases and J shed 6 bases, with 16 bases lying between them. The CDR3 is 15 amino acids. From germline, CDR1 is GTSNPN and CDR2 SVGIG (reference sequence). CDR3 region: CAWSYFRGIAGELFF. CDR3 in DNA: TGTGCCTGGAGTTATTTCAGGGGTATCGCCGGGGAGCTGTTTTTT.

The chain employs TRBV28 and TRBJ2-5, with 8 bases matching TRBD1. Losses at the gene ends were 2 bases for V and 7 bases for J; bases not matched to a gene: 18. The CDR3 is 18 amino acids. CDR1 MDHEN and CDR2 SYDVKM come from the germline V gene. CDR3 sequence reads: CASSLDTLGTGHGRTQYF. CDR3 coding DNA: TGTGCCAGCAGTTTAGATACCCTTGGGACAGGCCACGGGCGGACCCAGTACTTC.

The rearrangement joins TRBV6-1 to TRBJ2-3; no firm D call. This CDR3 is 14 amino acids long. The V end lost 3 bases, the J end lost 6 bases, and 13 bases lay between the germline ends. CDR1 and CDR2 (germline): MNHNS, SASEGT. The CDR3 nucleotides are TGTGCCAGCAGTGATTTCGGAGAATCGGATACGCAGTATTTT. Translation: CASSDFGESDTQYF.

J is TRBJ1-5 and V is TRBV21-1; the table calls TRBD1, which could not be checked here. TRBV21-1 is designated a pseudogene. This CDR3 is 16 amino acids long. The CDR3 region is CASSKGLWADNQPQHF. CDR3 DNA: TGTGCCAGCAGCAAAGGCCTGTGGGCCGACAATCAGCCCCAGCATTTT.

The chain links TRBV7-2 to TRBJ1-3, with 8 bases lining up with TRBD1. Trimming removed 2 bases from V and 3 bases from J; junction bases left unmatched: 6. Germline-derived CDR1 and CDR2 are SGHTA and FQGNSA. This CDR3 has 16 amino acids. This CDR3 reads CASSLNPGGFGNTIYF. The CDR3 nucleotides are TGTGCCAGCAGCTTAAACCCAGGGGGCTTTGGAAACACCATATATTTT.

The V gene is TRBV5-1, the J gene TRBJ1-1; 11 nucleotides match TRBD1. CDR3 length: 15 residues. Trimming at V came to 7 bases and at J to 4 bases, leaving 9 bases not matched to a gene. Germline V gene lookup returns CDR1 SGHRS and CDR2 YFSETQ. The CDR3, as DNA: TGCGCCAGCGCCTTAACCGGGACAGGGGGCACTGAAGCTTTCTTT. Its translation: CASALTGTGGTEAFF.

This chain joins TRBV24-1 and TRBJ2-1; 7 bases map to TRBD2. CDR1 is KGHDR, CDR2 SFDVKD, per germline. Trimming cost V 4 bases and J 0 bases; bases outside gene matches: 8. This CDR3 has 17 amino acids. Written as DNA, the CDR3 is TGTGCCACCAGTGACGGAATTAGCGGGCGCTCCTACAATGAGCAGTTCTTC. It encodes CATSDGISGRSYNEQFF.

J is TRBJ2-3 and V is TRBV7-9; a weak D match, TRBD1 (6 bases). Looked up from germline, CDR1 is SEHNR and CDR2 is FQNEAQ (reference sequence). Trimming removed 4 bases at V and 7 bases at J, with 15 bases between. CDR3 length: 14 residues. CDR3 DNA: TGTGCCAGCAGCTCCCCGCTTCAGGGGTATACGCAGTATTTT. Protein: CASSSPLQGYTQYF.

This CDR3 is CASSQDAGEGNQPQHF. The CDR3 nucleotides read TGCGCCAGCAGCCAAGACGCGGGTGAGGGCAATCAGCCCCAGCATTTT. The chain has TRBV4-1 and TRBJ1-5; no definite D call. Per the germline V gene, CDR1 is MGHRA and CDR2 is YSYEKL. This CDR3 is 16 amino acids long. V was shortened by 0 bases and J by 2 bases, with 11 bases between the two germline ends.

The chain links TRBV6-5 to TRBJ1-2; TRBD1 agrees at 8 bases. This CDR3 is built from 13 residues. Germline trimming cut 7 bases from V and 4 bases from J; bases unmatched to any gene: 5. The germline V gene encodes CDR1 MNHEY and CDR2 SVGAGI. The CDR3 is CASTLDRAYGYTF. CDR3 coding DNA: TGTGCCAGCACCCTGGACAGGGCCTATGGCTACACCTTC.